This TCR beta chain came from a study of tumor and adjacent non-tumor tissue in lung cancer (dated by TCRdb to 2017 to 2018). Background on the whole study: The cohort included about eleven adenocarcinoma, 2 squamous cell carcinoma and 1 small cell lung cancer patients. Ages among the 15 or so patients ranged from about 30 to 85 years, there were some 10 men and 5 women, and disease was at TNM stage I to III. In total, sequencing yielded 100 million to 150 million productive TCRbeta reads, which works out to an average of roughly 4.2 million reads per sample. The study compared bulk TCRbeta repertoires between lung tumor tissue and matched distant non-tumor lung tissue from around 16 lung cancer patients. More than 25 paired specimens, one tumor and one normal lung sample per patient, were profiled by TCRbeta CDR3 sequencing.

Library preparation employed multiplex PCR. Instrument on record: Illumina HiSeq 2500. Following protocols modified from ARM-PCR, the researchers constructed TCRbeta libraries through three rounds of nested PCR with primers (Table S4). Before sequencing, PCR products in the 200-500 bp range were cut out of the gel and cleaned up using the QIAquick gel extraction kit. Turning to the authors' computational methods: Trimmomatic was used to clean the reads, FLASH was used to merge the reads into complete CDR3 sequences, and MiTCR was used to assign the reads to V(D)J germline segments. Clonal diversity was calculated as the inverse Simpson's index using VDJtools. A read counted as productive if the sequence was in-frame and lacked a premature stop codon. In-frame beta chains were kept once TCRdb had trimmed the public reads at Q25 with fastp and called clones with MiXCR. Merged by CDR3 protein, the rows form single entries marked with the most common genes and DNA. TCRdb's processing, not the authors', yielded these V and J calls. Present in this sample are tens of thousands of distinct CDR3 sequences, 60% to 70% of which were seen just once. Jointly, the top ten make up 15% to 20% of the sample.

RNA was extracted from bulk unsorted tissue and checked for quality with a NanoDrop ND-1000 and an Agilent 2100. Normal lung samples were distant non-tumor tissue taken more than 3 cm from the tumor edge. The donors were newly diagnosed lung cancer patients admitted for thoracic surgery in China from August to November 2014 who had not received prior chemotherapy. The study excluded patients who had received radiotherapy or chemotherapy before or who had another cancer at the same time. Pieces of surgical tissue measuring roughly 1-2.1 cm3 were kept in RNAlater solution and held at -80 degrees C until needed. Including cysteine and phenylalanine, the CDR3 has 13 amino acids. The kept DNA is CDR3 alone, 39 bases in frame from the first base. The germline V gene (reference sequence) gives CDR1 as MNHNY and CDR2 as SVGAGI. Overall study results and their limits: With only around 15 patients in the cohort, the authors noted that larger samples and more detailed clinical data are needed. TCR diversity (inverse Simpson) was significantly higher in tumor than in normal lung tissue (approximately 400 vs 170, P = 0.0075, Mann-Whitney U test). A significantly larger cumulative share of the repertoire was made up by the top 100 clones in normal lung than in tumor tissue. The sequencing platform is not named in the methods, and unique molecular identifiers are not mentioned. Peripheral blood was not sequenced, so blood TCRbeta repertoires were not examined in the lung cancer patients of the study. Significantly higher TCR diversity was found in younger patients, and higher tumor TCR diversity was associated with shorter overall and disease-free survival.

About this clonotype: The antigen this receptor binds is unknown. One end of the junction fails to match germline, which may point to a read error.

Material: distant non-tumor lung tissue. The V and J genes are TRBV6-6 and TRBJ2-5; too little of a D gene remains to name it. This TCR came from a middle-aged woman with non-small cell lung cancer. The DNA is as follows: TGTGTCAGCGTGGAGAGGATTCAAGAGACCCAGTACTTC. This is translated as CVSVERIQETQYF.